This is a list of T cell receptor beta chains from one sample in a study of CD8+ T cells in alopecia areata. Some clones are missing from TCRdb's copy, which holds only in-frame ones; the method was immunoSEQ multiplex PCR. The profile covers 200,000 to 250,000 clones, with more than 45% appearing a single time and 1.6% taken by the ten largest. The sequences come from CD4+ T cells sorted from blood, collected at week 4, from a patient treated with tofacitinib. The receptor source for this set is a human donor with alopecia areata. Each CDR3 is given with its conserved first and last residue. A D gene is named only where the DNA matches it firmly. Size tells how often a clone was seen (once, few, many) or the class of an expanded clone, and some rows leave it out.

-	TRBD1	TRBV29-1	TRBJ1-2	TGCAGCGTTGGCCAGGGGGACTCTGGCTACACCTTC	CSVGQGDSGYTF
once	-	TRBV29-1	TRBJ2-6	TGCAGCGTTGATTTCGGTGGGGGCTTCTCTGGGGCCAACGTCCTGACTTTC	CSVDFGGGFSGANVLTF
few	TRBD1	TRBV2	TRBJ1-5	TGTGCCAGCAGTGTTGGGGGACAGGGCAATCAGCCCCAGCATTTT	CASSVGGQGNQPQHF
few	TRBD1	TRBV29-1	TRBJ2-1	TGCAGCGTTGAAGACAGACAGGGTCAGTTCTTC	CSVEDRQGQFF
few	-	TRBV19	TRBJ1-2	TGTGCCAGTAGGGATAAAAACTATGGCTACACCTTC	CASRDKNYGYTF
once	TRBD1	TRBV27	TRBJ1-5	TGTGCCAGCAGAGGGACAGCAGGTCAGCCCCAGCATTTT	CASRGTAGQPQHF
-	-	TRBV2	TRBJ2-1	TGTGCCAGCAGTGCCAGGATAAATCGGAATGAGCAGTTCTTC	CASSARINRNEQFF
-	-	TRBV2	TRBJ2-7	TGTGCCAGCAGTCAAGGGCCCGTGGGCTACGAGCAGTACTTC	CASSQGPVGYEQYF
-	-	TRBV25-1	TRBJ2-3	TGTGCCAGCAGTGATAGGACAGGCACAGATACGCAGTATTTT	CASSDRTGTDTQYF
few	-	TRBV7-2	TRBJ1-3	TGTGCCAGCAGCTTGGACGGTTCAAACTCTGGAAACACCATATATTTT	CASSLDGSNSGNTIYF
-	TRBD1	TRBV29-1	TRBJ1-2	TGCAGCGTTGAATATCCAGGGGGTGGCTACACCTTC	CSVEYPGGGYTF
once	-	TRBV7-8	TRBJ1-1	TGTGCCAGCAACCAACAGGGAAACACTGAAGCTTTCTTT	CASNQQGNTEAFF
-	-	TRBV6-5	TRBJ1-2	TGTGCCAGCAGTTTCGGGGCTGGGAATGGCTACACCTTC	CASSFGAGNGYTF
-	-	TRBV13	TRBJ2-6	TGTGCCGCGTCAACTTCATCTGGGGCCAACGTCCTGACTTTC	CAASTSSGANVLTF
-	TRBD1	TRBV29-1	TRBJ1-1	TGCAGCGTTGTAAAGACAGGGAAGTCAGACACTGAAGCTTTCTTT	CSVVKTGKSDTEAFF
-	-	TRBV30	TRBJ2-3	TGTGCCTGGAGGGGTCAGGAAGCGAAATCAGATACGCAGTATTTT	CAWRGQEAKSDTQYF
-	-	TRBV7-2	TRBJ1-5	TGTGCCAGCAGCTTAACCGGTCAGGGTGGAGATCAGCCCCAGCATTTT	CASSLTGQGGDQPQHF
-	-	TRBV6-5	TRBJ1-2	TGTGCCAGCAGTTACTCCCGAATAGCGGGGAACTATGGCTACACCTTC	CASSYSRIAGNYGYTF
-	TRBD1	TRBV4-3	TRBJ1-4	TGCGCCAGCAGCCCGGGACAGGGGAATGAAAAACTGTTTTTT	CASSPGQGNEKLFF
few	-	TRBV10-3	TRBJ2-1	TGTGCCATCAGTGAAATCGGGAATGAGCAGTTCTTC	CAISEIGNEQFF
few	-	TRBV25-1	TRBJ1-1	TGTGCCAGCAGTGTTGGACGTCAGGCCGCTTTCTTT	CASSVGRQAAFF
-	-	TRBV14	TRBJ2-1	TGTGCCAGCAGCCAAGATCTAATGGGGAATGAGCAGTTCTTC	CASSQDLMGNEQFF
-	-	TRBV7-2	TRBJ1-2	TGTGCCAGCAGCCTCTATGTGGCGGATGGCTACACCTTC	CASSLYVADGYTF
-	-	TRBV6-6	TRBJ2-5	TGTGCCAGCAGTTACTCAGGCAGGTTCCAAGAGACCCAGTACTTC	CASSYSGRFQETQYF